The clone carrying this T cell receptor beta chain turned up a few times. Time point described: patch test 1, 2 weeks after DPC sensitization. Treatment indicated: therapeutic diphenylcyclopropenone sensitization with weekly scalp DPC. J lost 8 bases, V lost 4 bases, and 12 bases had no gene match. CDR1 SGHRS and CDR2 YFSETQ come from the germline V gene. This CDR3 region has 15 residues. TCRdb fed the RACE reads into MiXCR, producing one record per CDR3 protein. The table has some 200,000 distinct CDR3 sequences, about 22% seen once. The sample originates from a study of human T cells and chemical hapten exposure.

This clonotype originated in a woman aged 50 to 60 with alopecia areata. Some clones in this sample may be carry-over from other donors' samples. Sample: whole blood, taken in connection with sensitization to the hapten diphenylcyclopropenone (DPC). This chain joins TRBV5-1 and TRBJ2-1, with TRBD2 matching over 7 bases. CDR3 amino acids: CASSLGGVGHYEQFF. The CDR3 coding sequence is TGCGCCAGCAGCCTGGGGGGGGTAGGTCATTATGAGCAGTTCTTC.